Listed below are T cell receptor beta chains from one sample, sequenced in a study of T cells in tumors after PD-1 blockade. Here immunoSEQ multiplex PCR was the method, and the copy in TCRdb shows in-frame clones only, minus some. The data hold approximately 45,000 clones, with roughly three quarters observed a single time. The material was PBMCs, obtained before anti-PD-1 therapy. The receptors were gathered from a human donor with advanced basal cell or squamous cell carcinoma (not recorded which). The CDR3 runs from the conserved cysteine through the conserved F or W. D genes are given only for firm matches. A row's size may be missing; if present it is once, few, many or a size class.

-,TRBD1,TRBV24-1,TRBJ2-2,TGTGCCACCAGTGATCTCCCGGGACAGGGGAAAACCGGGGAGCTGTTTTTT,CATSDLPGQGKTGELFF
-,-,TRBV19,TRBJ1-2,TGTGCCCCTTACAGGGACCTGAACTATGGCTACACCTTC,CAPYRDLNYGYTF
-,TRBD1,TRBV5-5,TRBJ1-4,TGTGCCAGCAGCTTGTTTTCCGGGACAGGGGGTGAAAAACTGTTTTTT,CASSLFSGTGGEKLFF
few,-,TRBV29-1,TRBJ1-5,TGCAGCGTTGCTGAAAATAGCAATCAGCCCCAGCATTTT,CSVAENSNQPQHF
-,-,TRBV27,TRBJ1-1,TGTGCCAGCAGTTTTGGGACCGATATGAACACTGAAGCTTTCTTT,CASSFGTDMNTEAFF
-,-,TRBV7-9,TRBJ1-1,TGTGCCAGCACTCCTTTCAGGGACACTGAAGCTTTCTTT,CASTPFRDTEAFF
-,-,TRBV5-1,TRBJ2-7,TGCGCCAGCAACCTAGGGGACTACGAGCAGTACTTC,CASNLGDYEQYF
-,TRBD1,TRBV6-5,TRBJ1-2,TGTGCCAGCAGTTACTATCGGGGACAGACATATGGCTACACCTTC,CASSYYRGQTYGYTF
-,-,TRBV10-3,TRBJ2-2,TGTGCCATCCATATGAAGGAGCCGAACACCGGGGAGCTGTTTTTT,CAIHMKEPNTGELFF
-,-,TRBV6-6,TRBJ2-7,TGTGCCAGCAGTTACGGGACGGACTACGAGCAGTACTTC,CASSYGTDYEQYF
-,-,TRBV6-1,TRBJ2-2,TGTGCCAGCAGTGACAGACGCAGGGACACCGGGGAGCTGTTTTTT,CASSDRRRDTGELFF
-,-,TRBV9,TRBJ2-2,TGTGCCAGCAGAAAAGACACCGGGGAGCTGTTTTTT,CASRKDTGELFF
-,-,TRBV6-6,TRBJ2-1,TGTGCCAGCAGTTACAGCCTTTACCACCTGCAGTTCTTC,CASSYSLYHLQFF
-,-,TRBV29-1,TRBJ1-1,TGCAGCGGAGCGCAGACTATGAACACTGAAGCTTTCTTT,CSGAQTMNTEAFF
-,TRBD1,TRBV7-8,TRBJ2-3,TGTGCCAGCAGCTGGGACAGACCCACAGATACGCAGTATTTT,CASSWDRPTDTQYF
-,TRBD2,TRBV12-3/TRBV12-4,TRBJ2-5,TGTGCCAGCACCGGCGGGGGTCTTACCCAGTACTTC,CASTGGGLTQYF
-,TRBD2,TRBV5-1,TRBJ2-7,TGCGCCAGCAGCGGGACTAGCAACTACGAGCAGTACTTC,CASSGTSNYEQYF
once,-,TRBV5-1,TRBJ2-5,TGCGCCAGCAGCTTGGAAGGTCTGGCCCATGGTGGGGAGACCCAGTACTTC,CASSLEGLAHGGETQYF
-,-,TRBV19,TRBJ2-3,TGTGCCAGTAGGGTGTCCTGGACAGTGGAGGGAACAGATACGCAGTATTTT,CASRVSWTVEGTDTQYF
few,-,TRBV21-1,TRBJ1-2,TGTGCCAGCAGCGGAGGAAAGTGGGTGGGCGGCGACTGGTATGGCTACACCTTC,CASSGGKWVGGDWYGYTF
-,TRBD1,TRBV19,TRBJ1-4,TGTGCCAGTAGGACAGGGCGGACTAATGAAAAACTGTTTTTT,CASRTGRTNEKLFF
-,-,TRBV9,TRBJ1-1,TGTGCCAGCAGCCGACAGAACACTGAAGCTTTCTTT,CASSRQNTEAFF
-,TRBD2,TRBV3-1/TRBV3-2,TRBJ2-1,TGTGCCAGCAGCCAAGCCCGGGGGGGTGAGCAGTTCTTC,CASSQARGGEQFF
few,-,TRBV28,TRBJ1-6,TGTGCCAGCAGTTTAACGGGGTCATTAGAGTCACCCCTCCACTTT,CASSLTGSLESPLHF
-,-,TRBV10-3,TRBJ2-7,TGTGCCATCAGTGGTCAGGGCGAGCAGTACTTC,CAISGQGEQYF
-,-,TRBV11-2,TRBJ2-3,TGTGCCAGCAGACATAGAATGGGGCAGGGCCTATTCACAGATACGCAGTATTTT,CASRHRMGQGLFTDTQYF
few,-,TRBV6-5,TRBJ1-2,TGTGCCAGCAGTTATGTCATGGGTGATGGCTACACCTTC,CASSYVMGDGYTF
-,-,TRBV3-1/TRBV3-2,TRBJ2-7,TGTGCCAGCAGCGGAGGCTGGACAGTTCCCTACGAGCAGTACTTC,CASSGGWTVPYEQYF
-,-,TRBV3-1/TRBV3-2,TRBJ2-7,TGTGCCAGCAGCCAAGACGGGGGCAGGGAGATGGGCTCCGAGCAGTACTTC,CASSQDGGREMGSEQYF
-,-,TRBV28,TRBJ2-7,TGTGCCAGCAGTGAGAATTCCTACGAGCAGTACTTC,CASSENSYEQYF
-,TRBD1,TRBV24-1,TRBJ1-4,TGTGCCACCAGTGGGACAGGGGACCATGAAAAACTGTTTTTT,CATSGTGDHEKLFF
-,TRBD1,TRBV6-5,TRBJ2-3,TGTGCCAGCAGCTCCCCCGGGACAGGTTTAGATACGCAGTATTTT,CASSSPGTGLDTQYF
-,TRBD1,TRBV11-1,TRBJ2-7,TGTGCCAGCAGCTTAGTGGGACAGGGGGCGAGCTACGAGCAGTACTTC,CASSLVGQGASYEQYF
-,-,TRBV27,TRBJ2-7,TGTGCCAGCAGTTTTCCAGGACCTACCGAGGGGGAGCAGTACTTC,CASSFPGPTEGEQYF
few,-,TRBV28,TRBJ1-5,TGTGCCAGCAAGATAGGACACCGCAATCAGCCCCAGCATTTT,CASKIGHRNQPQHF
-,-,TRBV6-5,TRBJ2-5,TGTGCCAGCAGTCGCCGCCGGGGGGAGACCCAGTACTTC,CASSRRRGETQYF
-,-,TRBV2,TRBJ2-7,TGTGCCAGCAGTGTCCCCAGGGCCCCGTACGAGCAGTACTTC,CASSVPRAPYEQYF
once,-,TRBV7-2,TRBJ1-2,TGTGCCAGCAGTCGCGGAGTGGGCTATGGCTACACCTTC,CASSRGVGYGYTF
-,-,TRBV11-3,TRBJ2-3,TGCGCCAGCAGCTCTCTCTGGTCTGGAGAGACTAGCACAGATACGCAGTATTTT,CASSSLWSGETSTDTQYF
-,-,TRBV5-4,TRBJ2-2,TGTGCCAGCAGCTGGGATAGGGGGAGCAACACCGGGGAGCTGTTTTTT,CASSWDRGSNTGELFF
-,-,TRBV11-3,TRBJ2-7,TGTGCCAGCAGTTGGGGTAGCCAGACCTACGAGCAGTACTTC,CASSWGSQTYEQYF
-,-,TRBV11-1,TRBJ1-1,TGTGCCAGCAGAGTGGGCCCTAACACTGAAGCTTTCTTT,CASRVGPNTEAFF
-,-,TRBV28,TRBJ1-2,TGTGCCAGCAGCCTTATGACCGACAGCCCGACGGGCTATGGCTACACCTTC,CASSLMTDSPTGYGYTF
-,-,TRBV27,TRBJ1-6,TGTGCCAGCAGTTTATCGAACGAAAATTCACCCAATTCACCCCTCCACTTT,CASSLSNENSPNSPLHF
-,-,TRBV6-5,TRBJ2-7,TGTGCCAGCAGGTCCGACGGAGCTATCTACGAGCAGTACTTC,CASRSDGAIYEQYF
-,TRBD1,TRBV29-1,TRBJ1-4,TGCAGCGCCGAGGAGGGACAGGGGGTTTTTTGG,CSAEEGQGVFW
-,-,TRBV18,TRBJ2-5,TGTGCCAGCTCGCGCAGGGGAGCCCAGGAGACCCAGTACTTC,CASSRRGAQETQYF
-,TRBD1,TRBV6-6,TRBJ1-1,TGTGCCAGCAGTACGGGACAGGGGAGTACTGAAGCTTTCTTT,CASSTGQGSTEAFF